These T cell receptor beta chains were read from a single sample in a study of OX40 agonist ivuxolimab in advanced cancers. Assay used: immunoSEQ multiplex PCR; TCRdb lists only in-frame clones, some missing. Of 80,000 to 100,000 clones listed, 86% are singletons. The specimen comprised CD4+ or CD8+ T cells sorted from blood, sampled in a trial of the OX40 agonist ivuxolimab. The receptors shown here come from an adult with an advanced solid tumor such as melanoma, head and neck, liver or kidney cancer. Each CDR3 is given with its conserved first and last residue. The D gene is left open where the match is weak. The listing skips clone size in some rows; elsewhere it reads once, few, many or a size class.

v_gene	abundance	d_gene	j_gene	CDR3nt	CDR3aa
TRBV6-6	NA	NA	TRBJ2-7	TGTGCCAGCAGTTTATCGACAGGTCCCTACGAGCAGTACTTC	CASSLSTGPYEQYF
TRBV30	NA	NA	TRBJ2-7	TGTGCCTTCTACCGGGCCTCTAGATTTCAGTTC	CAFYRASRFQF
TRBV19	NA	NA	TRBJ1-2	TGTGCCAGTACCCCCAGAAGGGGTGGCTACACCTTC	CASTPRRGGYTF
TRBV7-9	few	NA	TRBJ2-7	TGTGCCAGCAGCCACCCTCTAGGAGGGGCAGAGCAGTACTTC	CASSHPLGGAEQYF
TRBV25-1	once	TRBD2	TRBJ2-5	TGTGCCAGCAATACCCGACTAGCGGGGGAAGAGACCCAGTACTTC	CASNTRLAGEETQYF
TRBV6-5	NA	NA	TRBJ1-2	TGTGCCAGCAGTCACCCTGGGCGCTATGGCTACACCTTC	CASSHPGRYGYTF
TRBV5-1	NA	NA	TRBJ1-1	TGCGCCAGCAGCCCTCGGACAGATAACACTGAAGCTTTCTTT	CASSPRTDNTEAFF
TRBV6-1	NA	NA	TRBJ2-7	TGTGCCAGCAGTGAAGCAGGCGCAGCGAGCTCCTACGAGCAGTACTTC	CASSEAGAASSYEQYF
TRBV27	NA	NA	TRBJ1-5	TGTGCCAGCAGTTCTTATAGCAATCAGCCCCAGCATTTT	CASSSYSNQPQHF
TRBV27	NA	NA	TRBJ1-2	TGTGCCAGCAGTCTCCGGAGGGACTATGGCTACACCTTC	CASSLRRDYGYTF
TRBV9	NA	NA	TRBJ2-7	TGTGCCAGCAGCGTATCAGGGTCCCCCGCAGAATACGAGCAGTACTTC	CASSVSGSPAEYEQYF
TRBV19	NA	NA	TRBJ2-5	TGTGCCACCTCACAGGGATTCCAAGAGACCCAGTACTTC	CATSQGFQETQYF
TRBV5-5	NA	NA	TRBJ1-2	TGTGCCAGCAGCTTGAGGCCAGGGAATGGCTACACCTTC	CASSLRPGNGYTF
TRBV5-1	once	NA	TRBJ2-4	TGCGCCAGCAGCCCATCAGGCGGGGAGGAAAACATTCAGTACTTC	CASSPSGGEENIQYF
TRBV7-2	NA	NA	TRBJ1-4	TGTGCCAGCAGCTTATGGTCGGGGCGGAATGAAAAACTGTTTTTT	CASSLWSGRNEKLFF
TRBV30	NA	NA	TRBJ1-4	TGTGCCTGGAGAGGTGGACCCGCTGAAAAACTGTTTTTT	CAWRGGPAEKLFF
TRBV19	NA	NA	TRBJ2-1	TGTGCCAGTAGTATAGGACCCGGGAAGTGGTTCTTC	CASSIGPGKWFF
TRBV14	NA	NA	TRBJ2-2	TGTGCCAGCACCTCCAAGACCCGCGATGTGGAGCTGTTTTTT	CASTSKTRDVELFF
TRBV10-3	NA	NA	TRBJ1-1	TGTGCCATCAGTGAGTCGAGCGTGAACACTGAAGCTTTCTTT	CAISESSVNTEAFF
TRBV30	NA	NA	TRBJ2-5	TGTGCCTGGAAACACGGGGAGACCCAGTACTTC	CAWKHGETQYF
TRBV14	NA	NA	TRBJ2-6	TGTGCCAGCAGCCGTTCTGGGATCGCTGGGGCCAACGTCCTGACTTTC	CASSRSGIAGANVLTF
TRBV6-5	once	TRBD1	TRBJ2-7	TGTGCCAGCACCGCTCGGGGACAGGGAGCCTACGAGCAGTACTTC	CASTARGQGAYEQYF
TRBV19	many	TRBD2	TRBJ2-7	TGTGCCAGTAGACGAAAACTAGCGGGAGGTTACGAGCAGTACTTC	CASRRKLAGGYEQYF
TRBV4-2	few	NA	TRBJ1-1	TGTGCCAGCAGCCAAGGAAATGGCCTTACAAGTGAAGCTTTCTTT	CASSQGNGLTSEAFF
TRBV2	NA	NA	TRBJ2-3	TGTGCCAGCAAGGCGGGGCGGGGAGATACGCAGTATTTT	CASKAGRGDTQYF
TRBV6-5	NA	NA	TRBJ1-2	TGTGCCAGCAGTTACTCAAGCCCTAACTATGGCTACACCTTC	CASSYSSPNYGYTF
TRBV6-6	NA	NA	TRBJ2-7	TGTGCCAGCAGTTACTCGCTTTCAGGCGAGCAGTACTTC	CASSYSLSGEQYF
TRBV7-2	NA	TRBD1	TRBJ1-3	TGTGCCAGCAGCTTAGAGGGACAGAGAGGAAACACCATATATTTT	CASSLEGQRGNTIYF
TRBV15	NA	TRBD2	TRBJ2-1	TGTGCCACCAGCAGAGGTCCGACTAGCGGGGGTACTGGGGAGCAGTTCTTC	CATSRGPTSGGTGEQFF
TRBV7-2	NA	NA	TRBJ1-5	TGTGCCAGCAGCTTAAACAGGGTGAGCAATCAGCCCCAGCATTTT	CASSLNRVSNQPQHF
TRBV18	NA	NA	TRBJ2-4	TGTGCCAGCTCCCTGGATGAAAACATTCAGTACTTC	CASSLDENIQYF
TRBV6-5	NA	NA	TRBJ2-3	TGTGCCAGCAGGATGACAGCCCGCACAGATACGCAGTATTTT	CASRMTARTDTQYF
TRBV7-2	NA	NA	TRBJ2-7	TGTGCCAGCAGCTCTCAGCGTAACGAGCAGTACTTC	CASSSQRNEQYF
TRBV6-5	NA	TRBD1	TRBJ1-4	TGTGCCAGCAGTTACTCTCCAGGGGGAGCTGAAAAACTGTTTTTT	CASSYSPGGAEKLFF
TRBV4-3	NA	NA	TRBJ1-3	TGCGCCAGCAGCCAAGCCTGGGGAGCTGGAAACACCATATATTTT	CASSQAWGAGNTIYF
TRBV6-1	NA	NA	TRBJ1-2	TGTGCCAGCAGTGAAAGGCTTTATGGCTACACCTTC	CASSERLYGYTF
TRBV11-2	NA	TRBD2	TRBJ2-7	TGTGCCAGCAGACACCCGGGACTAGGTGCATCCTACGAGCAGTACTTC	CASRHPGLGASYEQYF
TRBV10-3	NA	TRBD2	TRBJ2-1	TGTGCCACAGAGATAGGCGGGAGCTCCTACAATGAGCAGTTCTTC	CATEIGGSSYNEQFF
TRBV27	NA	NA	TRBJ1-3	TGTGCCAGCAGTAGGGCGGGGAAAGGAAACACCATATATTTT	CASSRAGKGNTIYF
TRBV11-2	NA	TRBD2	TRBJ2-7	TGTGCCAGCAGCTCCGGGACTAGCGGGAGGGGGGCCTACGAGCAGTACTTC	CASSSGTSGRGAYEQYF
TRBV5-1	NA	TRBD1	TRBJ2-3	TGCGCCAGCAGCTTGGCCCTGACAGGGGACGCAGATACGCAGTATTTT	CASSLALTGDADTQYF
TRBV18	NA	NA	TRBJ1-2	TGTGCCAGCTCACCGAAACAAGGACTAGGGGGCTACACCTTC	CASSPKQGLGGYTF
TRBV6-5	NA	NA	TRBJ2-7	TGTGCCAGCAGTTACGAGGGGCGTAGCTCCTACGAGCAGTACTTC	CASSYEGRSSYEQYF
TRBV7-2	NA	TRBD2	TRBJ2-5	TGTGCCAGCAGCCATAGGACTAGCGGACCTCAAGAGACCCAGTACTTC	CASSHRTSGPQETQYF
TRBV27	NA	NA	TRBJ1-1	TGTGCCAGCAGCCTCCAGGAGAACACTGAAGCTTTCTTT	CASSLQENTEAFF
TRBV11-2	NA	NA	TRBJ2-2	TGTGCCAGCAGGCAGGCGACGACCGGGGAGCTGTTTTTT	CASRQATTGELFF
TRBV30	NA	TRBD1	TRBJ2-3	TGTGCCTGGAGTCCGGGACAGATTTACACAGATACGCAGTATTTT	CAWSPGQIYTDTQYF
TRBV4-3	NA	NA	TRBJ2-1	TGCGCCAGCAGCCAAGACAGGTTCTCCTACAATGAGCAGTTCTTC	CASSQDRFSYNEQFF
TRBV5-4	NA	TRBD2	TRBJ2-3	TGTGCCAGCAGCTTCGCGGGGGGGCGCACAGATACGCAGTATTTT	CASSFAGGRTDTQYF
TRBV5-4	NA	NA	TRBJ2-3	TGTGCCAGCAGCTTATGGTGGGAGAAAGATACGCAGTATTTT	CASSLWWEKDTQYF
TRBV2	NA	NA	TRBJ1-1	TGTGCCACCGTAGGAGAGACTGAAGCTTTCTTT	CATVGETEAFF